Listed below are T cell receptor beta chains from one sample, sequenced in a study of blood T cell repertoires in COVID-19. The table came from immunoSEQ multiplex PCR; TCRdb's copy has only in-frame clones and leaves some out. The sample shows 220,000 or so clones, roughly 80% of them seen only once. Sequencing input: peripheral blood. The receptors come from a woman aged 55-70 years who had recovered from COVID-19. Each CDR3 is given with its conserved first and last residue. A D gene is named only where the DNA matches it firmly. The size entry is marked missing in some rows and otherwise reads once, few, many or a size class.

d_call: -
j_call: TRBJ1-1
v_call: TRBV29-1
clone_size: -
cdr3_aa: CSVESGSVTEAFF
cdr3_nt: TGCAGCGTTGAGTCCGGTTCGGTCACTGAAGCTTTCTTT

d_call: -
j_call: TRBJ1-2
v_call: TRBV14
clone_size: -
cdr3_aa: CASSQDHESYGYTF
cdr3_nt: TGTGCCAGCAGCCAAGATCATGAGAGCTATGGCTACACCTTC

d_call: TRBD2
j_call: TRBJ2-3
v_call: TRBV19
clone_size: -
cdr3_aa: CASTSGGATDTQYF
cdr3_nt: TGTGCCAGTACTAGCGGGGGGGCCACAGATACGCAGTATTTT

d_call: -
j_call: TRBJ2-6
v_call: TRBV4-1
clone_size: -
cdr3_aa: CASSQEETGHPVLTF
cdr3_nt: TGCGCCAGCAGCCAAGAAGAAACAGGGCATCCAGTCCTGACTTTC

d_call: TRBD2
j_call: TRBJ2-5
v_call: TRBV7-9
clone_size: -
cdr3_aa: CASSLQPSGVWEETQYF
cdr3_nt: TGTGCCAGCAGCCTACAACCTAGCGGGGTATGGGAGGAGACCCAGTACTTC

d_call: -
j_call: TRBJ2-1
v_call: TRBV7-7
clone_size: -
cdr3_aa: CASSPARGSYNEQFF
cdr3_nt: TGTGCTAGCAGCCCCGCCAGGGGCTCCTACAATGAGCAGTTCTTC

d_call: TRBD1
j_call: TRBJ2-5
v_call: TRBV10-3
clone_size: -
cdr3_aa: CAIKGDRSTGQETQYF
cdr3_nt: TGTGCCATCAAGGGGGACAGGTCGACGGGTCAAGAGACCCAGTACTTC

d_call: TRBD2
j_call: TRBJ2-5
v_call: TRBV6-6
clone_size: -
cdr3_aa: CASRRGSGETQYF
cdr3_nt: TGTGCCAGCAGGCGGGGGTCGGGGGAGACCCAGTACTTC

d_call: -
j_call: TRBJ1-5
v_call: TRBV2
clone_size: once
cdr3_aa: CASTRRAGSNQPQHF
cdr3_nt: TGTGCCAGCACCCGCCGGGCAGGGAGCAATCAGCCCCAGCATTTT

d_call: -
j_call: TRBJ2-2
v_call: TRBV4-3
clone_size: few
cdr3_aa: CASSQDPVTALGGELFF
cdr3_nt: TGCGCCAGCAGCCAAGATCCAGTGACAGCCCTCGGCGGGGAGCTGTTTTTT

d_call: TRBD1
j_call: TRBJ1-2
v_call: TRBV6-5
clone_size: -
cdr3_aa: CASRRGQVYGYTF
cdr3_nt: TGTGCCAGCAGACGGGGACAGGTGTATGGCTACACCTTC

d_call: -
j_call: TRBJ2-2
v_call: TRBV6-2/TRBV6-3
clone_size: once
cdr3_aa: CASSQGSGELFF
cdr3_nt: TGTGCCAGCAGTCAGGGATCCGGGGAGCTGTTTTTT

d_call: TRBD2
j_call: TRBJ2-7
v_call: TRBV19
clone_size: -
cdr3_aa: CASSIEGGTYEQYF
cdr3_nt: TGTGCCAGTAGTATAGAGGGAGGGACCTACGAGCAGTACTTC

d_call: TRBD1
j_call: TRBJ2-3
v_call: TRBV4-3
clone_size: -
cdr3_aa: CASSQEGSQGNTDTQYF
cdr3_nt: TGCGCCAGCAGCCAAGAAGGCTCACAGGGGAACACAGATACGCAGTATTTT

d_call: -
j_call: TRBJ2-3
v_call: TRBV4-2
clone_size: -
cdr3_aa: CASSRSREAVDTQYF
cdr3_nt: TGTGCCAGCAGCCGCTCAAGGGAGGCCGTCGATACGCAGTATTTT

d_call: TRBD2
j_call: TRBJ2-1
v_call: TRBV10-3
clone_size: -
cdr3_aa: CAISLAGAGHEQFF
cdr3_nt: TGTGCCATCAGCCTAGCGGGGGCCGGCCATGAGCAGTTCTTC

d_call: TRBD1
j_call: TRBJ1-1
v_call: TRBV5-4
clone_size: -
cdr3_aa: CASSGGQGDTEAFF
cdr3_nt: TGTGCCAGCAGCGGCGGACAGGGGGACACTGAAGCTTTCTTT

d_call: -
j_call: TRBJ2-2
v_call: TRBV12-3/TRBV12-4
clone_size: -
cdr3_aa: CASSLGSTGELFF
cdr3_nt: TGTGCCAGCAGTTTAGGCAGCACCGGGGAGCTGTTTTTT